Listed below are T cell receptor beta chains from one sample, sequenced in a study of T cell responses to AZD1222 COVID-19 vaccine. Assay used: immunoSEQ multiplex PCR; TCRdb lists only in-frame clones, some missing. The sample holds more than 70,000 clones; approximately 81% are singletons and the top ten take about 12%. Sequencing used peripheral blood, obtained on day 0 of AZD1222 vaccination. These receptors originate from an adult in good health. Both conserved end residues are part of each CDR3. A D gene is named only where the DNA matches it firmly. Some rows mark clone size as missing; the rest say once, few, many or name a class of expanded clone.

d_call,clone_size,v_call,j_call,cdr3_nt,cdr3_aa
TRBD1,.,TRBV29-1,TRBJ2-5,TGCAGCGTACGACAGGGGAGGGAGACCCAGTACTTC,CSVRQGRETQYF
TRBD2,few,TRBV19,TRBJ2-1,TGTGCCAGTAGTCCCCCGGGACTAGCGTTTAATGAGCAGTTCTTC,CASSPPGLAFNEQFF
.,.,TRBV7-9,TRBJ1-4,TGTGCCAGCAGCGAGGGGCTCGGAAAACTGTTTTTT,CASSEGLGKLFF
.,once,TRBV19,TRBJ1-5,TGTGCCAGTAGTTTGTCCCGACAGGTGTTGGATCAGCCCCAGCATTTT,CASSLSRQVLDQPQHF
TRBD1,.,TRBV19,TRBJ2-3,TGTGCCAGTAGTGATCCGGGACAGGGGGCGGGAGATACGCAGTATTTT,CASSDPGQGAGDTQYF
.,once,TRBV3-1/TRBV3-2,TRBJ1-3,TGTGCCAGCAGCCACGGATCTGGAAACACCATATATTTT,CASSHGSGNTIYF
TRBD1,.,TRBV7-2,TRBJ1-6,TGTGCCAGCAGCTTCCTAGGGGGCGGGTCACCCCTCCACTTT,CASSFLGGGSPLHF
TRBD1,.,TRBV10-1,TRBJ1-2,TGCGCCAGCAGTGAGGGGGACAGGGAAGATTCTACCTATGGCTACACCTTC,CASSEGDREDSTYGYTF
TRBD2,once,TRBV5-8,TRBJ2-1,TGTGCCAGCAGTCGTAGCGGGGGAAGCTCCTACAATGAGCAGTTCTTC,CASSRSGGSSYNEQFF
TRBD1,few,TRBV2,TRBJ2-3,TGTGCCACCTCGGGACAGGGTTCGCCAGATACGCAGTATTTT,CATSGQGSPDTQYF
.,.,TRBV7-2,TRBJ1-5,TGTGCCAGCAGCTTAGTGAGTCAGTATGAGCCCCAGCATTTT,CASSLVSQYEPQHF
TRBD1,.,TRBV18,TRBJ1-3,TGTGCCAGCTCACCACGCGGGGACAGGGCAGTAAACACCATATATTTT,CASSPRGDRAVNTIYF
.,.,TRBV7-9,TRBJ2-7,TGTGCCAGCAGCTTTGGTAATTACGAGCAGTACTTC,CASSFGNYEQYF
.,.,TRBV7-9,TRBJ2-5,TGTGCCAGCAGCTCCAGACGGCAAGAGACCCAGTACTTC,CASSSRRQETQYF
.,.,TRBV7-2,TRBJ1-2,TGTGCCAGCAGCACCCGTGGTATTAGAGGACTGAGGGGCTACACCTTC,CASSTRGIRGLRGYTF
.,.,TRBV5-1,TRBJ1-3,TGCGCCAGCAGCTTGGGTATCCCAGGGCCGAGCTCTGGAAACACCATATATTTT,CASSLGIPGPSSGNTIYF
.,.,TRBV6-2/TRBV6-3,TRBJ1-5,TGTGCCAGCAGTTCCCACGCAGGGGCTCAGCCCCAGCATTTT,CASSSHAGAQPQHF
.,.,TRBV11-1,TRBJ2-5,TGTGCCAGCAGCTCCGAGGGGACCCAGTACTTC,CASSSEGTQYF
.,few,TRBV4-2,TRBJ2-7,TGTGCCAGCAGCCGGTCCCATGGGACCTCGGAACCCCTCGAGCAGTACTTC,CASSRSHGTSEPLEQYF
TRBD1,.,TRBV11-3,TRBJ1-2,TGTGCCAGCAGCTTACCCCGGGACAGGGTCTATGGCTACACCTTC,CASSLPRDRVYGYTF
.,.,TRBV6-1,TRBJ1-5,TGTGCCAGCAGTGAGGGTGGGGGCAATCAGCCCCAGCATTTT,CASSEGGGNQPQHF
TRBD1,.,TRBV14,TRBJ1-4,TGTGCCAGCAGCCTTTCCGGGACAGGGGAGAAAAAACTGTTTTTT,CASSLSGTGEKKLFF
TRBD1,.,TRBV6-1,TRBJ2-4,TGTGCCAGCAGTGTACAGGGGAGCTTGACCAAAAACATTCAGTACTTC,CASSVQGSLTKNIQYF
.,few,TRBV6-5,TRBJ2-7,TGTGCCAGCAGTTACTCGGGAATGTCCTACGAGCAGTACTTC,CASSYSGMSYEQYF
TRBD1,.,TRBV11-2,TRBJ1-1,TGTGCCAGCAGCTTAGCAAGAGACAGGGCCAATATGAACACTGAAGCTTTCTTT,CASSLARDRANMNTEAFF
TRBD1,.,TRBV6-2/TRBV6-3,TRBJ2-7,TGTGCCAGCAGTGACGCGGGACAGGGGACCTACGAGCAGTACTTC,CASSDAGQGTYEQYF
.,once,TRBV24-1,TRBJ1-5,TGTGCCACCAGTGACCCCGGGACATCTAATAGCAATCAGCCCCAGCATTTT,CATSDPGTSNSNQPQHF
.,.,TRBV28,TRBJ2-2,TGTGCCAGCAGTTCTAACAAGGCGGCGAACACCGGGGAGCTGTTTTTT,CASSSNKAANTGELFF
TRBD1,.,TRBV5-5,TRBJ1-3,TGTGCCAGCAGCGCGGGGCAGGGGGGCGGAAACACCATATATTTT,CASSAGQGGGNTIYF
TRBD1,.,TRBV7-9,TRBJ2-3,TGTGCCAGCAGCTTAGTCGGACAGGGGTATGGAGATACGCAGTATTTT,CASSLVGQGYGDTQYF
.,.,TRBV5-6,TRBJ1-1,TGTGCCAGCAGCTTGTTTGCAGAAGCTTTCTTT,CASSLFAEAFF
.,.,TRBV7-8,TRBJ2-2,TGTGCCAGCAGCTTAGTCCCTAAACAGAAGCTCACCGGGGAGCTGTTTTTT,CASSLVPKQKLTGELFF
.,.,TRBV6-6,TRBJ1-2,TGTGCCAGCGGCCGACAGGAGTATGGCTACACCTTC,CASGRQEYGYTF
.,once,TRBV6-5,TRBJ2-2,TGTGCCAGCAGCACCACCGGGGATACCGGGGAGCTGTTTTTT,CASSTTGDTGELFF
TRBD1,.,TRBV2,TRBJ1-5,TGTGCCAGCAGTGAACAGGGGGCTGGTCAGCCCCAGCATTTT,CASSEQGAGQPQHF
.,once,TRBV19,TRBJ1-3,TGTGCCACCGCATGGGGGGGCGGCTCTGGAAACACCATATATTTT,CATAWGGGSGNTIYF
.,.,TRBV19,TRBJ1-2,TGTGCCAGTATCGCGGTGCGGTATGGCTACACCTTC,CASIAVRYGYTF
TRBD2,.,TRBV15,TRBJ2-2,TGTGCCACCAGCGGGGTAGCGGGGGGGCCCACCGGGGAGCTGTTTTTT,CATSGVAGGPTGELFF
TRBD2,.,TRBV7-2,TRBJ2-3,TGTGCCAGCAGCCAAGCCCCGGGGGGGCTAGCGGGGGGAGATACGCAGTATTTT,CASSQAPGGLAGGDTQYF
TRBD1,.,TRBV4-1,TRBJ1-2,TGCGCCAGCAGCCCAGGGGGGACAGCTTATGGCTACACCTTC,CASSPGGTAYGYTF
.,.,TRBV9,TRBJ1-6,TGTGCCAGCAGCGTACAGGGAGGGGATTCACCCCTCCACTTT,CASSVQGGDSPLHF
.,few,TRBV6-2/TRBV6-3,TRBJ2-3,TGTGCCAGCAGTTACGCGAGACATACGCAGTATTTT,CASSYARHTQYF
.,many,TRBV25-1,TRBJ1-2,TGTGCCAGCAGTGAGGGGGCCTACTCGAACTATGGCTACACCTTC,CASSEGAYSNYGYTF
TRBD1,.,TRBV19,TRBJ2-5,TGTGCCAGTAGAATCCAGTATTCAATCGGGACAGGGCCGGGGGGGACCCAGTACTTC,CASRIQYSIGTGPGGTQYF
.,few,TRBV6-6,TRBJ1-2,TGTGCCAGCAGTTACTCGATCGGGGAGAACTATGGCTACACCTTC,CASSYSIGENYGYTF
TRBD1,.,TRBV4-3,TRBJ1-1,TGCGCCAGCAGCGCTCGACAGGGAACGAACACTGAAGCTTTCTTT,CASSARQGTNTEAFF
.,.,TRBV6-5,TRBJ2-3,TGTGCCAGCAGAGTCGAGGGGTGGGCAACAGATACGCAGTATTTT,CASRVEGWATDTQYF
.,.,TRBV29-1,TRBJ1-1,TGCAGCGTTGAAGGGTGGGGGCCAGCTTTCTTT,CSVEGWGPAFF
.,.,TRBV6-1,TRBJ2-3,TGTGCCAGCCCCCCGTGGGACACCAGTACAGATACGCAGTATTTT,CASPPWDTSTDTQYF
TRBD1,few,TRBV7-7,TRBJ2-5,TGTGCTAGCAGCGCATGGGACAGGCAAGAGACCCAGTACTTC,CASSAWDRQETQYF